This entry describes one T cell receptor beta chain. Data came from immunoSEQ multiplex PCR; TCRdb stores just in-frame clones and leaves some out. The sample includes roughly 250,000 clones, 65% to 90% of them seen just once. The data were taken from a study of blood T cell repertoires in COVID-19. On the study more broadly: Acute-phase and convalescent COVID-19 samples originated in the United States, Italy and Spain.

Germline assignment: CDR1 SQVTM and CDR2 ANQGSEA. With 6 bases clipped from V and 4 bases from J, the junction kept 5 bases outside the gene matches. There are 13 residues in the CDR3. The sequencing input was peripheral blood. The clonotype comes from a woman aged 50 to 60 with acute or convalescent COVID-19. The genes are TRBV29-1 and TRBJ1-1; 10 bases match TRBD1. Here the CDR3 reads CSVPWTGGTEAFF. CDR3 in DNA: TGCAGCGTGCCCTGGACAGGGGGCACTGAAGCTTTCTTT.